The 18 T cell receptor beta chains reported below all come from one sample, sequenced in a study of tumor-infiltrating lymphocytes in primary liver carcinoma. The authors made TCR beta cDNA from around 500 ng total RNA with a constant-region primer. For TCR beta, libraries were produced by three nested multiplex PCR rounds using slightly modified ARM-PCR. The first two PCR rounds used TRBV1-TRBV30 primers with a Cbeta primer, nine to eleven cycles each. TCRdb re-analysed the multiplex PCR reads in MiXCR, keeping a single row per CDR3 protein. The sample consists of approximately 310,000 distinct CDR3 sequences, less than 75% of them appearing once. Alongside blood RNA obtained from unsorted whole blood, germline DNA was also extracted. Sequenced input: peripheral blood. The receptors derive from a man aged 35-49 years with primary liver carcinoma and hepatitis B virus infection.

This clonotype was observed a handful of times. The CDR3 DNA follows: TGTGCCAGTAGTATGTCCAGGGACGACGAGCAGTACTTC. Its translation is CASSMSRDDEQYF. The gene calls are TRBV19 and TRBJ2-7, with D perhaps assigned TRBD1 or TRBD2 (5 bases each). The CDR3 is 13 amino acids. With 3 bases removed from V and 5 bases from J, the gap between germline ends came to 11 bases. CDR1 is LNHDA and CDR2 is SQIVND in the germline V gene (reference sequence).

Regarding this clonotype: A read error may be the cause here, since a much bigger clone is one base away. The chain has TRBV6-1 and TRBJ2-5, with D perhaps matching TRBD1 or TRBD2 (5 bases each). The CDR3 extends over 19 amino acids. Deletions cut 0 bases from V and 4 bases from J, with 24 bases between. The V gene's germline CDR1 is MNHNS and CDR2 SASEGT. In DNA form, the CDR3 reads TGTGCCAGCAGTGAAGCGGCCTCTACATCCGGGACGGAACGAGAGACCCAGTACTTC. Protein: CASSEAASTSGTERETQYF.

This clonotype was seen only once. A read error may be the cause here, since a much bigger clone is one base away. The V and J genes are TRBV12-3 or TRBV12-4 and TRBJ2-7, with a tentative D call TRBD1 (5 bases). This CDR3 spans 13 amino acids. DNA of the CDR3: TGTGCCAGCATTTTAGAATCAGGGAACGAGCAGTACTTC. Translated, it gives CASILESGNEQYF.

This clonotype was seen a single time. At one end the junction does not follow the germline gene, possibly because of a read error. In DNA form, the CDR3 reads TGCAGCGTTGAGGTCTTCTATGGCCACACCTTC. This sequence encodes CSVEVFYGHTF. The gene calls are TRBV29-1 and TRBJ1-2; D remains ambiguous. The CDR3 loop spans 11 amino acids. The germline V gene has CDR1 SQVTM and CDR2 ANQGSEA.

About this clonotype itself: The germline gene is not matched at one end of the junction; a read error may be the cause. The CDR3 sequence is CACSFRVVTDTQYF. For the CDR3, the DNA is TGTGCCTGCAGCTTCAGGGTTGTCACAGATACGCAGTATTTT. The rearrangement links TRBV5-5 to TRBJ2-3, with D possibly matching TRBD1 (5 bases). The length of the CDR3 is 14 residues. The germline V gene has CDR1 SGHKS and CDR2 YYEKEE (reference sequence).

Regarding this clonotype: A read error may be the cause here, since a much bigger clone is one base away. This rearrangement joins TRBV4-2 to TRBJ1-2; D is unresolved. The CDR3 length is 15 residues. Germline CDR1 is LGHNA and CDR2 is YNFKEQ. The CDR3 sequence: CANSQDRQGNYGYTF. CDR3 bases: TGTGCCAACAGCCAAGATCGTCAAGGGAACTATGGCTACACCTTC.

J is TRBJ2-1 and V is TRBV28; TRBD2 might be the D (5 bases). Trimming removed 7 bases at V and 3 bases at J, with 13 bases between. This CDR3 comprises 14 residues. Per the germline V gene, CDR1 is MDHEN and CDR2 is SYDVKM. This CDR3 is CASNRRPVYNEQFF. Here the CDR3 DNA reads TGTGCCAGCAACCGGAGGCCCGTCTACAATGAGCAGTTCTTC.

The chain is built from TRBV6-1 and TRBJ2-1; 10 bases align to TRBD2. Germline-derived CDR1 and CDR2 are MNHNS and SASEGT. V was clipped by 0 bases and J by 8 bases; unmatched bases: 7. This CDR3 spans 16 amino acids. The CDR3 nucleotides read TGTGCCAGCAGTGAAGCCGGGACTAGCGTGATCTATGAGCAGTTCTTC. It yields the protein CASSEAGTSVIYEQFF.

As to this clonotype: The conserved final phenylalanine or tryptophan is absent from the CDR3, which likely points to a read error. For the CDR3, the DNA is TGTGCCAGCAGCTTAGGTAGCCCTAGCGCTAACGCCGGGGAGCTGTTTTCT. Its translation: CASSLGSPSANAGELFS. The rearrangement links TRBV11-2 to TRBJ2-2, with a weak D call TRBD2 (6 bases). Germline V lookup: CDR1 SGHAT, CDR2 FQNNGV. V shed 1 base and J shed 6 bases, with 18 bases lying between them. This CDR3 has 17 amino acids.

The sample holds one count of this clonotype. The chain uses TRBV4-3 and TRBJ1-6, with D maybe TRBD1 (5 bases). V was shortened by 4 bases and J by 8 bases, with 9 bases between the two germline ends. Germline CDR1 and CDR2: LGHNA and YSLEER. This CDR3 is 13 amino acids long. The CDR3 DNA follows: TGCGCCAGCAGCCTGACAGAGGATTCACCCCTCCACTTT. Its protein product is CASSLTEDSPLHF.

Notes on this clonotype: Relative to the germline gene, one junction end is altered; a read error may explain this. The V and J genes are TRBV4-3 and TRBJ2-5, with D possibly matching TRBD1 (6 bases). Germline V lookup: CDR1 LGHNA, CDR2 YSLEER. The CDR3 loop spans 15 amino acids. The CDR3 region is CASSQDPQGSETRYF. CDR3 in DNA: TGTGCCAGCAGCCAAGATCCTCAGGGGTCGGAGACCCGGTACTTC.

This clonotype was counted many times. J is TRBJ2-3 and V is TRBV11-3; D is uncertain. CDR1 SGHNT and CDR2 YENEEA come from the germline V gene. This CDR3 has 13 amino acids. Trimming cost V 5 bases and J 2 bases, with 8 bases left between them. The CDR3 loop reads CASSPGATDTQYF. In DNA form, the CDR3 reads TGTGCCAGCAGCCCAGGTGCCACAGATACGCAGTATTTT.

About this clonotype itself: Relative to the germline gene, one junction end is altered; a read error may explain this. V gene TRBV14 combines with J gene TRBJ2-1; perhaps TRBD2 as D (6 bases). CDR1 SGHDN and CDR2 FVKESK come from the germline V gene. This CDR3 region has 13 residues. The CDR3, as DNA: TGTGTCAGCAGCTCTACCGGGGGAGGTCGGCGGTTCTTC. Its protein is CVSSSTGGGRRFF.

This clonotype appeared many times. V and J are TRBV4-1 and TRBJ1-4; 8 nucleotides agree with TRBD1. CDR3 size: 16 residues. Looked up from germline, CDR1 is MGHRA and CDR2 is YSYEKL. Losses at the gene ends were 0 bases for V and 11 bases for J; bases not matched to a gene: 11. The CDR3 reads CASSQDGTGRIGKLFF. The CDR3 coding sequence is TGCGCCAGCAGCCAAGACGGGACAGGTCGAATCGGGAAACTGTTTTTT.

About this clonotype: One base away lies a much larger clone, so this may be a sequencing read error. The rearrangement links TRBV5-6 to TRBJ1-6; D uncertain. This CDR3 has 16 amino acids. Germline V gene sequence: CDR1 SGHDT, CDR2 YYEEEE. In DNA, the CDR3 is TGTGCCAGCTTCGGCAGGTCGAGCTCCTATAATTCATCCCTCCACTTT. It specifies CASFGRSSSYNSSLHF.

This clonotype turned up a few times. This rearrangement joins TRBV29-1 to TRBJ1-2; TRBD1 matches 8 bases. Germline lookup yields CDR1 SQVTM and CDR2 ANQGSEA. The CDR3 extends over 12 amino acids. The CDR3: CRVDRQGHGYTF. The CDR3, as DNA: TGCAGGGTCGATCGACAGGGGCATGGCTACACCTTC. The full variable domain, with the rest looked up from reference TRBV29-1 and TRBJ1-2, is SAVISQKPSRDICQRGTSLTIQCQVDSQVTMMFWYRQQPGQSLTLIATANQGSEATYESGFVIDKFPISRPNLTFSTLTVSNMSPEDSSIYLCRVDRQGHGYTFGSGTRLTVV.

About this clonotype itself: One end of the junction fails to match germline, which may point to a read error. The gene calls are TRBV5-4 and TRBJ2-6; D may correspond to TRBD1 or TRBD2 (5 bases each). Germline V lookup: CDR1 SGHNT, CDR2 YYREEE (reference sequence). The length of the CDR3 is 17 residues. This CDR3 reads CASSSWDLRSGANVLTF. The DNA for the CDR3 is TGTGCCAGCAGCTCGTGGGACCTCCGCTCTGGGGCCAACGTCCTGACCTTC.

V usage is TRBV11-2 and J usage is TRBJ2-1, with 7 bases aligning to TRBD1. J lost 6 bases, V lost 10 bases, and 27 bases had no gene match. Germline CDR1 SGHAT, CDR2 FQNNGV. The length of the CDR3 is 19 residues. The CDR3 loop is CANSHRRLIRQGSRNEQFF. The CDR3 region has the DNA TGTGCCAACAGTCATCGACGACTCATCCGACAGGGCTCGCGCAATGAGCAGTTCTTC.